This T cell receptor beta chain was sequenced for a study of blood T cells in healthy people across ages. As for the study in general: Roughly one uniquely barcoded beta molecule per two T cells was captured.

The CDR3 extends over 13 amino acids. Combining a sample-barcoded 5' primer with a J-beta primer mix, a second PCR ran for 7 to 11 cycles. TCRdb re-derived calls from the 5' RACE reads in MiXCR, one entry per CDR3 protein. The sample has 700,000 to 900,000 distinct CDR3 sequences; roughly 25% are singletons. At least 7 million PBMCs were isolated per sample. This clonotype showed up just a few times. This sample was shared with a second study, whose subject was T cells of mothers and their children.

This chain connects TRBV21-1 to TRBJ2-7. TRBV21-1 corresponds to a pseudogene. The sample was blood. This receptor was identified in a boy between 10 and 17 years old in good health. The CDR3 reads CASSNPRRREQYF. CDR3 coding DNA: TGTGCCAGCAGCAATCCTAGGAGACGCGAGCAGTACTTC.